This section outlines one T cell receptor beta chain sequence together with its context. Its antigen is currently unknown. Naive CD8 cells lacked CD45RO and underwent positive selection for CCR7, leaving out terminally differentiated effector memory CD45RA+ cells. The data were taken from a study of shared clonotypes between healthy human individuals. Study-wide background: Each donor's CD8 memory used one plate, CD8 naive two, each CD4 subset three.

Sequenced by immunoSEQ multiplex PCR; TCRdb stores in-frame clones only, minus some. The data contain some 600,000 clones, 95% to 97% of them seen just once; the ten biggest clones take up about 0.12%. V trimming: 1 base; J trimming: 4 bases; junction bases outside the gene matches: 18. CDR1 is MGHRA, CDR2 YSYEKL, per germline. This CDR3 is 19 amino acids long. Study results and limitations: In general, naive subsets displayed greater estimated richness than memory subsets did.

The chain joins TRBV4-1 to TRBJ2-7, with 8 bases identical to TRBD2. The sequence came from a woman aged 25 to 45 in good health. The sample comprised naive CD8+ T cells sorted from blood. The DNA of the CDR3 is TGCGCCAGCAGCCAAGGGGTAACCGTCACGAGCGGGAGATTTTACGAGCAGTACTTC. Translated: CASSQGVTVTSGRFYEQYF.